This TCR beta chain is from a study of beta chain features in type 1 diabetes (dated by TCRdb to about 2018). A note on the overall study: No differences in mean age, gender distribution, total cell number or subset yield were found between patients and healthy donors. In the study, TCRB repertoires of sorted circulating CD4+ T cell subsets from recently diagnosed type 1 diabetes patients were compared with those of matched healthy donors. A total of roughly 100 million sorted cells were examined across all samples, and a strong correlation was observed between cell number per subset and RNA yield. Regulatory and stem cell-like memory subsets were isolated from only 8 patients and 8 healthy donors, whereas naive and central memory subsets came from all 30 or so donors. The investigation overall reported the following: Because the HLA sub-analyses included only small numbers of individuals, any influence of HLA type on TCRB rearrangement was left unresolved. Naive, central memory and regulatory TCRB repertoires appeared to be more alike among patients than among healthy donors. Because cDNA rather than genomic DNA was sequenced, highly expressing activated cells could have been over-represented, although no difference in activation and CD3 levels was found between groups. PCR might favor shorter templates, but patient and control samples were amplified and corrected together, so any skew would affect both groups equally. At VDJ recombination sites, patients with type 1 diabetes made fewer insertions and deleted more nucleotides, a pattern implying thymic rearrangement abnormalities. In all four CD4+ subsets, TCRB CDR3 length was moderately but significantly shorter in type 1 diabetes patients.

A single peripheral blood draw of around 120 mL on average was collected from each donor into heparinised tubes. Using a panel that included CD45RO, CCR7, CD25, CD127, CD95 and CD27, naive, central memory, regulatory and stem cell-like memory CD4+ T cells were sorted on a BD FACSAria II. Purity was above 95% for every sorted population. Right away, PBMCs were isolated by Lymphoprep density gradient centrifugation and were stained directly, with no culture step. Samples were stained and sorted in pairs, with one healthy donor and one patient per experiment, so that batch effects were minimized. The sample holds many counts of this clone. Its antigen remains undetermined. One base away there is no much larger clone; base qualities are not given. The entire amount of isolated RNA was reverse transcribed using the High Capacity cDNA Reverse Transcription Kit, so the sequenced TCRB transcripts were expressed ones. Deep immunoSEQ sequencing was applied to naive, central memory and regulatory T cell samples, giving an average of roughly 3.5 million total reads per sample. After sorted cells were lysed in RLT buffer, RNA was extracted with DNase-treated RNeasy Micro or Mini kits, with the choice depending on cell number. Each cell subset was processed on its own to prevent cross-contamination, while patient and healthy donor samples were processed together. The immunoSEQ multiplex PCR was used to amplify TCRB sequences from cDNA, yielding 87-bp fragments that span the CDR3 region. The amplicons were sequenced using the Illumina HiSeq platform. Regarding the original processing steps: Synthetic template baselines were used to correct PCR bias computationally, reads within Hamming distance 2 were collapsed together, and singletons that could not be merged were discarded. By aligning reads against IMGT, V, D and J genes, CDR3 length, and insertions or deletions at six rearrangement sites were assigned. Clonotype counts were normalized to sorted cell number within each subset before computing true diversity and Gini coefficients with the tcR R package. The overlap coefficient, calculated on TCRB nucleotide sequences, was used to measure repertoire sharing. In its TCRdb copy, this immuneACCESS table keeps in-frame sequences only and misses some clones. Where compared with another copy, unresolved V genes explain less than half of these, and the others have no known cause. The DNA gave D and trimming, while V, J and clone size come from that table. The sample table lists 150,000 to 190,000 clones, 10% of them with a count of one. The top ten clonotypes cover more than 0.4% of the sample.

Sequenced: central memory CD4+ T cells from blood. The origin of this receptor is a man aged 25-45 years with type 1 diabetes.

The sequenced DNA: TGTGCCAGCAGCGAACCATTAAGTTCGGGCATTCAGTACTTC. Translated, this is CASSEPLSSGIQYF. The chain is made from TRBV7-3 and TRBJ2-4, with no D gene named confidently. The CDR3 starts with the cysteine, ends with the phenylalanine, and has 14 residues. The CDR3 DNA has 42 bases and is translated from base 1. The germline V gene gives CDR1 as SGHTA and CDR2 as FQGTGA. V is clipped by 5 bases and J by 9 bases, and the sequence between their germline boundaries is 17 bases long. The full variable domain, with segments outside the CDR3 supplied by the reference TRBV7-3 and TRBJ2-4 proteins, appears as GAGVSQTPSNKVTEKGKYVELRCDPISGHTALYWYRQSLGQGPEFLIYFQGTGAADDSGLPNDRFFAVRPEGSVSTLKIQRTERGDSAVYLCASSEPLSSGIQYFGAGTRLSVL.